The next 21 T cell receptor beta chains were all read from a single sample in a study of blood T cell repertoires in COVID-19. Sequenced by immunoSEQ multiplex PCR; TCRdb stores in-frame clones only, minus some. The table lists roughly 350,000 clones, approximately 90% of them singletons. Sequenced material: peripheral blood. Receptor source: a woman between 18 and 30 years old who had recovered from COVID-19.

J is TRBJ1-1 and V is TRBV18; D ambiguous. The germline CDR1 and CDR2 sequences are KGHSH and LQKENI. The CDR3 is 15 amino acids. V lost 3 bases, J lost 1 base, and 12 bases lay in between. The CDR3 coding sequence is TGTGCCAGCTCACCCAACGCGGGGAGGAACACTGAAGCTTTCTTT. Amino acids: CASSPNAGRNTEAFF.

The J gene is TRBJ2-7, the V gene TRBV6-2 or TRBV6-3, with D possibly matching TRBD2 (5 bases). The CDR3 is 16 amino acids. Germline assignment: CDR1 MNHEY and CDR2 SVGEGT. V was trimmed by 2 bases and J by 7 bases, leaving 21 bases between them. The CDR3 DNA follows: TGTGCCAGCAGTTACGGAGGCGGATCCGTCTCGGGTGAGCAGTACGTC. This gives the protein CASSYGGGSVSGEQYV.

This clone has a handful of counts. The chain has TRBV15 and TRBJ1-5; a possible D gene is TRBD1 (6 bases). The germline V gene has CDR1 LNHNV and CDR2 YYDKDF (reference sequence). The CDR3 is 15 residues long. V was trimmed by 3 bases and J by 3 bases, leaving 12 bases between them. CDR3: CATSSGDRNNQPQHF. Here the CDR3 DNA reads TGTGCCACCAGCAGTGGAGACAGGAACAATCAGCCCCAGCATTTT.

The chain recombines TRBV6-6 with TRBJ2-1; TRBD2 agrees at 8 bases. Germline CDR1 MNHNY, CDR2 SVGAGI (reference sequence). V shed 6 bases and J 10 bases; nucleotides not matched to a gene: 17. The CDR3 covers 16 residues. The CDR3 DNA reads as TGTGCCAGCAGCCCCTCGGTATCGGGGGGGTTTGGAGAGCAGTTCTTC. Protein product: CASSPSVSGGFGEQFF.

CDR3 sequence: CASSERLAGGFEQFF. DNA of the CDR3: TGTGCCAGCAGTGAAAGGCTAGCGGGAGGGTTTGAGCAGTTCTTC. V usage is TRBV6-1 and J usage is TRBJ2-1; 12 bases line up with TRBD2. After removal of 2 bases from V and 9 bases from J, the junction contained 5 bases not matched to a gene. Germline V lookup: CDR1 MNHNS, CDR2 SASEGT. The length of the CDR3 is 15 residues.

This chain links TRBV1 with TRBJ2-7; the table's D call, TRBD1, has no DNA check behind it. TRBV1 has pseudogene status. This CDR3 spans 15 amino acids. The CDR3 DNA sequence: TGCACCAGCAGCCAAGTGCAGGCAAATCCTTACGAGCAGTACGTC. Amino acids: CTSSQVQANPYEQYV.

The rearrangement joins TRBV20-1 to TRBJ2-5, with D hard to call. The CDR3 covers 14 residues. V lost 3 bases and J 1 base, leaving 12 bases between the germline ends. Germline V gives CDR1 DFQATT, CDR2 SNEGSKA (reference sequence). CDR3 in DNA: TGCAGTGCTAGTTACACTTCAGGCCAAGAGACCCAGTACTTC. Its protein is CSASYTSGQETQYF.

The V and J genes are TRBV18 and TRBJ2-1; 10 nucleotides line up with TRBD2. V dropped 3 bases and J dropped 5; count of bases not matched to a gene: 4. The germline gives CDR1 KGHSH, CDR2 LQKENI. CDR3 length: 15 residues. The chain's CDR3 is CASSPSGRADNEQFF. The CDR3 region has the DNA TGTGCCAGCTCACCCAGCGGGAGGGCAGACAATGAGCAGTTCTTC.

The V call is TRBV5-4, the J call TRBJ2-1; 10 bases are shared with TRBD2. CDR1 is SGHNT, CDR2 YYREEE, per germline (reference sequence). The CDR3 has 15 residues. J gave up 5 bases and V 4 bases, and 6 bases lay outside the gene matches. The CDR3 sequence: CASSISGRPDNEQFF. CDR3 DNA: TGTGCCAGCAGCATTAGCGGGAGGCCCGACAATGAGCAGTTCTTC.

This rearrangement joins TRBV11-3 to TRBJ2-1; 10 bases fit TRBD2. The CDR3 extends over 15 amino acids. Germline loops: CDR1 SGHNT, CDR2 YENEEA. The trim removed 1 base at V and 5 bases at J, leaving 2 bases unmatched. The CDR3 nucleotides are TGTGCCAGCAGCTTAGGAGGGACTAGCGACAATGAGCAGTTCTTC. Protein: CASSLGGTSDNEQFF.

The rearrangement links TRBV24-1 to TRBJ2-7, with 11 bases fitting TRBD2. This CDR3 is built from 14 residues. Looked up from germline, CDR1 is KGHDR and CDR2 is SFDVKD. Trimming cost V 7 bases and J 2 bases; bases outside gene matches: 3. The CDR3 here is CATRGLAETYEQYV. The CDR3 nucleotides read TGTGCCACCAGGGGACTAGCGGAGACCTACGAGCAGTACGTC.

The CDR3 nucleotides read TGTGCCAGCAGCTTGGCCCGGAGCTACGAGCAGTACGTC. Residues: CASSLARSYEQYV. This chain uses TRBV5-4 with TRBJ2-7; D gene ambiguous. There are 13 residues in the CDR3. With 0 bases removed from V and 3 bases from J, the gap between germline ends came to 7 bases. The germline gives CDR1 SGHNT, CDR2 YYREEE (reference sequence).

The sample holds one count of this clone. The CDR3 DNA follows: TGTGCCAGCAGCGTAGACTCTGGCTACAATGAGCAGTTCTTC. Its protein is CASSVDSGYNEQFF. This chain uses TRBV9 with TRBJ2-1, with no clear D. In germline, CDR1 is SGDLS, CDR2 YYNGEE. The CDR3 length is 14 residues. The V and J ends lost 0 bases and 3 bases respectively, with 7 bases between them. The variable domain in full, completed from reference TRBV9 and TRBJ2-1, reads DSGVTQTPKHLITATGQRVTLRCSPRSGDLSVYWYQQSLDQGLQFLIQYYNGEERAKGNILERFSAQQFPDLHSELNLSSLELGDSALYFCASSVDSGYNEQFFGPGTRLTVL.

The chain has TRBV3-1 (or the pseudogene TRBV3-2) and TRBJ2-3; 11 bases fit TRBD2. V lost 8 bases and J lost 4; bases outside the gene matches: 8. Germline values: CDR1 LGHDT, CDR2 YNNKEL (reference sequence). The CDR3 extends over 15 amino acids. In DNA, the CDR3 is TGTGCCAGCCGGAAGACTAGCGGGATGGCAGATACGCAGTATTTT. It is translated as CASRKTSGMADTQYF.

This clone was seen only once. In DNA form, the CDR3 reads TGTGCCACCAGCGAGGGAGGGCCCCACGCTACGCAGTATTTT. It is translated as CATSEGGPHATQYF. The rearrangement uses TRBV24-1 and TRBJ2-3, with 7 bases aligning to TRBD2. V was pared by 7 bases and J by 8 bases, with 11 bases of the junction left unmatched. Germline values: CDR1 KGHDR, CDR2 SFDVKD. The CDR3 runs 14 residues.

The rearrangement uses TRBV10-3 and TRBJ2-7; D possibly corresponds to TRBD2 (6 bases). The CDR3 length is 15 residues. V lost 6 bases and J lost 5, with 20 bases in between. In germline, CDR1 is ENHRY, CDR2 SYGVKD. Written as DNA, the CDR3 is TGTGCCATCAGGGGGAGTCTGCCGGGAGAAGACGAGCAGTACGTC. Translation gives CAIRGSLPGEDEQYV.

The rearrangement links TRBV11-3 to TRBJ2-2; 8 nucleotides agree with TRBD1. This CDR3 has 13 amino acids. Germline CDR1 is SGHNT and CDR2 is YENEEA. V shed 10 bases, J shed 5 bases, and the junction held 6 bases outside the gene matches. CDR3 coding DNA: TGTGCCACCGATCACAGGGGGACCGGGGAGCTGTTTTTT. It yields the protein CATDHRGTGELFF.

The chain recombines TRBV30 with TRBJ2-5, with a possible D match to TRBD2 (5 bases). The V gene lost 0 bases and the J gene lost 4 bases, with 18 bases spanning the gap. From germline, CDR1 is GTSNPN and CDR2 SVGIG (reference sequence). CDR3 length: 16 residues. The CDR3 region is CAWSVPFGQAGETQYF. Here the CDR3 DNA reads TGTGCCTGGAGTGTACCGTTTGGGCAGGCGGGAGAGACCCAGTACTTC.

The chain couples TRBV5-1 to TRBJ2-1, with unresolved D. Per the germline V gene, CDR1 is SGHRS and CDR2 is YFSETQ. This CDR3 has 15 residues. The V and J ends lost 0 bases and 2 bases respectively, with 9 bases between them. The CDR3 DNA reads TGCGCCAGCAGCTTGGATGGGCAGACCTACAATGAGCAGTTCTTC. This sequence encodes CASSLDGQTYNEQFF.

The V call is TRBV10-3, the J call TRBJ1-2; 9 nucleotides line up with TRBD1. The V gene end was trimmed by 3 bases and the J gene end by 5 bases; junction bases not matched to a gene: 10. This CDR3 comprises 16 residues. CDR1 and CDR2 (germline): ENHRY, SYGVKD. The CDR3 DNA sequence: TGTGCCATCAGTGACTACCGGGACAGGGCGGGGTATGGCTACACCTTC. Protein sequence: CAISDYRDRAGYGYTF.

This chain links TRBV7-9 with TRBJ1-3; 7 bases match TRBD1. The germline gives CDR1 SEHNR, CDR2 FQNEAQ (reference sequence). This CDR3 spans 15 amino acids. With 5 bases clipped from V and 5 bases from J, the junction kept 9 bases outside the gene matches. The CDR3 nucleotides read TGTGCCAGCAGCCGCCCTGAGGGGGCCCGAAACACCATATATTTT. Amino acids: CASSRPEGARNTIYF.